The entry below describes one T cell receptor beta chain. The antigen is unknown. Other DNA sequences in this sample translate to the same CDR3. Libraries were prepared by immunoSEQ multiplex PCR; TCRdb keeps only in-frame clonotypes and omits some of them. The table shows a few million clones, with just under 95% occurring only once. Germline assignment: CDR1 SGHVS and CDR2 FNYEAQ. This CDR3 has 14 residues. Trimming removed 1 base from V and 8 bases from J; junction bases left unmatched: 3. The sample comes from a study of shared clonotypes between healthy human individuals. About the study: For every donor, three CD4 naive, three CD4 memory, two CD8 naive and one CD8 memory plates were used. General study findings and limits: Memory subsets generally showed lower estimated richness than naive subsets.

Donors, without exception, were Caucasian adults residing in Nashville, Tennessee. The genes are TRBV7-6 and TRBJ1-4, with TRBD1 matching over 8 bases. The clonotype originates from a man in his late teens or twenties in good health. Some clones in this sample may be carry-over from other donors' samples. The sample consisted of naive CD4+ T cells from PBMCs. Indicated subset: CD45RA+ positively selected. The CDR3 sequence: CASSLEQGGEKLFF. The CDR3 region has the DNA TGTGCCAGCAGCTTAGAACAGGGGGGGGAAAAACTGTTTTTT.